These 18 T cell receptor beta chains were all obtained from the same sample, sequenced in a study of blood T cell repertoires in COVID-19 (dated by TCRdb to the early 2020s). Library preparation was by the immunoSEQ multiplex PCR assay. Sourced from immuneACCESS, this table was stored by TCRdb with only in-frame sequences that have V and J called. A share of the clones is absent; for the studies checked, an unresolved V gene accounts for under half, and the remainder has no known explanation. Counted in this sample were roughly 300,000 clones; roughly nine tenths of them appeared once. In total, the top ten clones hold around 6.6% of the sample. The sequenced sample consisted of peripheral blood. Source of these receptors: a man aged 18 to 29 who had recovered from COVID-19.

V and J are TRBV9 and TRBJ2-3; 9 positions agree with TRBD2. J gave up 5 bases and V 0 bases, and 7 bases lay outside the gene matches. This CDR3 contains 16 residues. Germline V gene sequence: CDR1 SGDLS, CDR2 YYNGEE. CDR3: CASSVDIAGAGDTQYF. CDR3 in DNA: TGTGCCAGCAGCGTAGACATAGCGGGGGCTGGAGATACGCAGTATTTT. The full variable domain, completed using reference TRBV9 and TRBJ2-3, is DSGVTQTPKHLITATGQRVTLRCSPRSGDLSVYWYQQSLDQGLQFLIQYYNGEERAKGNILERFSAQQFPDLHSELNLSSLELGDSALYFCASSVDIAGAGDTQYFGPGTRLTVL.

V usage is TRBV21-1 and J usage is TRBJ2-7; the D call in the table, TRBD1, was not verified against the DNA. TRBV21-1 is a pseudogene locus. CDR3 length equals 14 residues. DNA of the CDR3: TGTGCCAGCAGCTCGCCGGGACAGGCTTACGAGCAGTACTTC. Protein product: CASSSPGQAYEQYF.

The genes are TRBV5-6 and TRBJ2-1; a possible D gene is TRBD1 (6 bases). Germline loops: CDR1 SGHDT, CDR2 YYEEEE. The CDR3 runs 14 residues. V lost 0 bases, J lost 4 bases, and 8 bases lay in between. CDR3 protein: CASSLAGEYNEQFF. DNA for the CDR3: TGTGCCAGCAGCTTGGCAGGGGAATACAATGAGCAGTTCTTC. The full variable domain, its missing parts supplied by reference TRBV5-6 and TRBJ2-1, is DAGVTQSPTHLIKTRGQQVTLRCSPKSGHDTVSWYQQALGQGPQFIFQYYEEEERQRGNFPDRFSGHQFPNYSSELNVNALLLGDSALYLCASSLAGEYNEQFFGPGTRLTVL.

This clone was seen more than once but under ten times. The chain employs TRBV7-6 and TRBJ1-1, with 9 bases that match TRBD1. CDR3 length equals 20 residues. The V segment lost 4 bases and the J segment 1 base; nucleotides outside the gene matches: 19. Germline V gene sequence: CDR1 SGHVS, CDR2 FNYEAQ. The CDR3 nucleotides read TGTGCCAGCAGCTACCAGTCACACAGGGGGCCGGATAATAGGAACACTGAAGCTTTCTTT. Residues: CASSYQSHRGPDNRNTEAFF.

V usage is TRBV6-5 and J usage is TRBJ2-1, with TRBD1 matching over 7 bases. CDR1 and CDR2 from the germline V gene are MNHEY and SVGAGI. Germline trimming cut 6 bases from V and 5 bases from J; bases unmatched to any gene: 10. The CDR3 length is 15 residues. The CDR3 reads CASRSHRGSNNEQFF. CDR3 bases: TGTGCCAGCAGGAGTCACAGGGGTTCGAACAATGAGCAGTTCTTC.

V gene TRBV18 combines with J gene TRBJ1-5; no reliable D call. The CDR3 is 13 residues long. Germline CDR1 KGHSH, CDR2 LQKENI. V was cut by 5 bases and J by 10 bases, with 15 bases left in between. The CDR3 nucleotides read TGTGCCAGCTCAAACAGTGAATCAGGACCCCAGCATTTT. Its protein is CASSNSESGPQHF.

This rearrangement joins TRBV5-4 to TRBJ1-4; 9 bases map to TRBD1. Trimming at V came to 4 bases and at J to 5 bases, leaving 6 bases not matched to a gene. CDR3 length equals 15 residues. CDR1 SGHNT and CDR2 YYREEE come from the germline V gene (reference sequence). CDR3 amino acids: CASSDPGTGNEKLFF. The DNA of the CDR3 is TGTGCCAGCAGCGACCCCGGGACAGGGAATGAAAAACTGTTTTTT.

The chain carries TRBV27 and TRBJ2-3; TRBD2 matches 14 bases. This CDR3 spans 20 amino acids. Germline loops: CDR1 MNHEY, CDR2 SMNVEV (reference sequence). J lost 2 bases, V lost 5 bases, and 15 bases had no gene match. In DNA form, the CDR3 reads TGTGCCAGCAGTCCACCCCCCGGACTAGCGGGGGGCCTTCCCACAGATACGCAGTATTTT. Translated, it gives CASSPPPGLAGGLPTDTQYF.

This rearrangement joins TRBV7-6 to TRBJ2-2; 10 bases fit TRBD2. The CDR3 runs to 17 residues. V was pared by 2 bases and J by 4 bases, with 7 bases of the junction left unmatched. Germline values: CDR1 SGHVS, CDR2 FNYEAQ. CDR3 residues: CASSLRAGGPGTGELFF. The CDR3 DNA reads as TGTGCCAGCAGCTTACGAGCGGGGGGGCCGGGCACCGGGGAGCTGTTTTTT.

This rearrangement joins TRBV9 to TRBJ2-7; TRBD2 is a possible D gene (6 bases). Germline V CDR1 and CDR2: SGDLS, YYNGEE. V was pared by 0 bases and J by 3 bases, with 13 bases between. The CDR3 has 15 residues. DNA for the CDR3: TGTGCCAGCAGCGTAGGGAACGGGAGAGACTACGAGCAGTACTTC. It encodes CASSVGNGRDYEQYF.

On this clone: The same CDR3 is also encoded by other DNA sequences in this sample. The genes are TRBV18 and TRBJ2-3, with 8 bases identical to TRBD1. Per the germline V gene, CDR1 is KGHSH and CDR2 is LQKENI. The CDR3 is made up of 14 amino acids. With V trimmed by 3 bases and J by 3 bases, 2 bases remained unmatched. The CDR3 region has the DNA TGTGCCAGCTCACCCCGGGACAGGACAGATACGCAGTATTTT. Amino acid sequence: CASSPRDRTDTQYF.

V is TRBV18 and J is TRBJ2-3; unclear D gene. CDR1 is KGHSH, CDR2 LQKENI, per germline. V was trimmed by 1 base and J by 2 bases, leaving 7 bases between them. The CDR3 covers 14 residues. The chain's CDR3 is CASSPHSHTDTQYF. The CDR3 bases are TGTGCCAGCTCACCACACAGCCACACAGATACGCAGTATTTT.

CDR3 DNA: TGTGCCAGCAGCCCGCTAGCGGGAGTCAGTGAGACCCAGTACTTC. It codes for CASSPLAGVSETQYF. The gene calls are TRBV7-3 and TRBJ2-5; TRBD2 matches 10 bases. This CDR3 contains 15 residues. Per germline, CDR1 SGHTA and CDR2 FQGTGA. J was trimmed by 5 bases and V by 5 bases; bases with no gene match: 8.

CDR3 in DNA: TGTGCCAGCAGCCCGGATTTACAGGAAAATGGCTACACCTTC. Translated: CASSPDLQENGYTF. V and J are TRBV5-6 and TRBJ1-2; a possible D gene is TRBD1 (5 bases). This CDR3 has 14 residues. The germline CDR1 and CDR2 sequences are SGHDT and YYEEEE. The V and J ends lost 4 bases and 6 bases respectively, with 16 bases between them. The full variable domain, completed using reference TRBV5-6 and TRBJ1-2, is DAGVTQSPTHLIKTRGQQVTLRCSPKSGHDTVSWYQQALGQGPQFIFQYYEEEERQRGNFPDRFSGHQFPNYSSELNVNALLLGDSALYLCASSPDLQENGYTFGSGTRLTVV.

This chain uses TRBV7-2 with TRBJ2-1; tentatively, D is TRBD2 (6 bases). The CDR3 spans 16 residues. From germline, CDR1 is SGHTA and CDR2 FQGNSA. The V end lost 4 bases, the J end lost 9 bases, and 22 bases lay between the germline ends. Written as DNA, the CDR3 is TGTGCCAGCAGCTCCCCCCCCGGGAGAAAGTGGAGTGAGCAGTTCTTC. Encoded protein: CASSSPPGRKWSEQFF. The complete variable domain, with remaining parts taken from reference TRBV7-2 and TRBJ2-1, reads GAGVSQSPSNKVTEKGKDVELRCDPISGHTALYWYRQSLGQGLEFLIYFQGNSAPDKSGLPSDRFSAERTGGSVSTLTIQRTQQEDSAVYLCASSSPPGRKWSEQFFGPGTRLTVL.

This clone appeared a few times. The chain carries TRBV11-3 and TRBJ2-5; no clear D. Germline CDR1 SGHNT, CDR2 YENEEA. CDR3 size: 13 residues. Trimming left V 5 bases short and J 4 bases short, with 11 bases between. CDR3 in DNA: TGTGCCAGCAGCCCAGGTGTGGGAGAGACCCAGTACTTC. As protein: CASSPGVGETQYF.

The chain joins TRBV5-6 to TRBJ2-2; 9 bases map to TRBD1. The CDR3 runs to 17 residues. In germline, CDR1 is SGHDT, CDR2 YYEEEE. With 0 bases clipped from V and 8 bases from J, the junction kept 11 bases outside the gene matches. The CDR3 coding sequence is TGTGCCAGCAGCTTGGTCCGAGGACAGGGGATCTCGGGGGAGCTGTTTTTT. Residues: CASSLVRGQGISGELFF.

This clone was picked up a small number of times. The rearrangement joins TRBV14 to TRBJ1-2; D might be TRBD1 (6 bases). This CDR3 spans 19 amino acids. Deletions cut 2 bases from V and 3 bases from J, with 25 bases between. The germline gives CDR1 SGHDN, CDR2 FVKESK. For the CDR3, the DNA is TGTGCCAGCAGCCAACTACAGGGCGCCAGAGGGGGTTTTTACTATGGCTACACCTTC. Protein sequence: CASSQLQGARGGFYYGYTF.